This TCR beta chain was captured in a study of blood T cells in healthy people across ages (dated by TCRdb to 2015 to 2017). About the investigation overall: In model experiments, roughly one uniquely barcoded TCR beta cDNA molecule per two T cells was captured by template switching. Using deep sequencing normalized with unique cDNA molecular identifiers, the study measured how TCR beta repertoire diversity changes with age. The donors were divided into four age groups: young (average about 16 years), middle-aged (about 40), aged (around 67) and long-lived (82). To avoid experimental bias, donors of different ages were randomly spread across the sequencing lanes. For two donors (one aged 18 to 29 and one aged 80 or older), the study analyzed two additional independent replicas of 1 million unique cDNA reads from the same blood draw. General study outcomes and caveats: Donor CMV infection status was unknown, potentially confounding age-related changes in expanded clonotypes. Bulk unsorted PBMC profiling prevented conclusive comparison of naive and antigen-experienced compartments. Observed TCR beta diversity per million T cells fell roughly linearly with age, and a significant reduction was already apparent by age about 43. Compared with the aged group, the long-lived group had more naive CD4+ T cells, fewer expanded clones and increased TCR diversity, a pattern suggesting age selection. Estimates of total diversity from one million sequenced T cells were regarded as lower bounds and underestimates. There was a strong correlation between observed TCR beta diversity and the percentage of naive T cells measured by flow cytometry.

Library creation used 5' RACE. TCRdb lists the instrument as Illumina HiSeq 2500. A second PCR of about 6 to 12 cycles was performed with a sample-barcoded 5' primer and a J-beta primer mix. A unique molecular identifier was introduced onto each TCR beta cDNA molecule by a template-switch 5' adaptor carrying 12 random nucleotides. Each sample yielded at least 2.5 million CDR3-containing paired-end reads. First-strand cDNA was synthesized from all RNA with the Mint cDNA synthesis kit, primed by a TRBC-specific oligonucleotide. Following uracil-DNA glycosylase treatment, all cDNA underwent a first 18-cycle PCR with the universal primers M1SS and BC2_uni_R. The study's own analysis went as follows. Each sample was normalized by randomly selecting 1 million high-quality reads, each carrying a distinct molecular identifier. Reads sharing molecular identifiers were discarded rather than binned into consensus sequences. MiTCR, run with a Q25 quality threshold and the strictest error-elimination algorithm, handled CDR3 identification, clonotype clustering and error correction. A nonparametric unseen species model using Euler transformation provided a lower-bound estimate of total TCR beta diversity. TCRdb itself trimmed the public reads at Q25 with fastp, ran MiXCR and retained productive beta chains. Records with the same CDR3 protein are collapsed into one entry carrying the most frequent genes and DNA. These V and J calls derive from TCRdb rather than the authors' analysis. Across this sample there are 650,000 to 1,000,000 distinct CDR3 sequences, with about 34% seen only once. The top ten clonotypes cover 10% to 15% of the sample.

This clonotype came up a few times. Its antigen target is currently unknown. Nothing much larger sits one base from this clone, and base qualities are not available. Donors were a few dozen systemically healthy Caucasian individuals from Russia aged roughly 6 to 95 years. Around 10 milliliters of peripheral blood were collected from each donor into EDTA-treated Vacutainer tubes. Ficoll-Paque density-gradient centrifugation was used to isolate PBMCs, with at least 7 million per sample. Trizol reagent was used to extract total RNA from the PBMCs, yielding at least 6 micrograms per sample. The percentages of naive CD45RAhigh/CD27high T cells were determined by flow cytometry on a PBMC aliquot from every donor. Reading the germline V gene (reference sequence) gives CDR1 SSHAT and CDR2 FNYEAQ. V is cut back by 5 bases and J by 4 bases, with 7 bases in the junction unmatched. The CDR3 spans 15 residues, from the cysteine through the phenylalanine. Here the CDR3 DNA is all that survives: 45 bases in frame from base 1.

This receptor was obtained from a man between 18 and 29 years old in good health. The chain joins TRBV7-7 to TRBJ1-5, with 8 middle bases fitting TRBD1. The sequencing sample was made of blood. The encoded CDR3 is CASSPDRGLNQPQHF. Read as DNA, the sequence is TGTGCCAGCAGCCCCGACAGGGGACTAAATCAGCCCCAGCATTTT.